This T cell receptor beta chain derives from a study of tissue T cells after allogeneic stem cell transplantation. The data were produced by immunoSEQ multiplex PCR, yet TCRdb's version contains in-frame clones alone and is incomplete. This sample has some 24,000 clones, with about 70% found just once. Per germline, CDR1 SEHNR and CDR2 FQNEAQ (reference sequence). Trimming shortened V by 2 bases and J by 1 base, and 13 bases separated the two germline ends. This CDR3 is 16 amino acids long. The TCR sequence derives from a female donor over 55 with lung cancer. The source material was tissue from the ileum, sampled at autopsy. The rearrangement joins TRBV7-9 to TRBJ2-3; D not resolved. CDR3 in DNA: TGTGCCAGCAGCTTACGGTTCGGCTGGGGCACAGATACGCAGTATTTT. It encodes CASSLRFGWGTDTQYF.